The T cell receptor (beta chain) under discussion was sequenced for a study of T-cell memory formation after mild COVID-19. This clonotype occurred a few times. CDR3 length equals 13 residues. The V end was cut by 4 bases, the J end by 6 bases, with 12 bases between. Using its own MiXCR run on the 5' RACE reads, TCRdb lists one record per CDR3 protein. This sample yields 350,000 to 500,000 distinct CDR3 sequences, of which about a quarter are seen a single time; roughly 14% belongs to the top ten. The receptor was derived from an adult woman who had mild COVID-19 (a few samples of this study predate the infection). Cell type and time point are not known. The sample comprised PBMCs or a T cell subset sorted from them (not recorded which). The chain uses TRBV12-3 or TRBV12-4 and TRBJ1-1; tentatively, D is TRBD1 (5 bases). CDR3 coding DNA: TGTGCCAGCAGTTCCCGGGGGGAGTCTGAAGCTTTCTTT. Residues: CASSSRGESEAFF.